This TCR beta chain came from a study of response to subunit inactivated influenza vaccine. MiXCR was run by TCRdb on the RT-PCR reads, yielding one entry per CDR3 protein. The table has under 550,000 distinct CDR3 sequences, approximately 7.2% seen once; the top ten hold about an eighth. As for this clonotype: Its antigen is currently unknown.

The V gene's germline CDR1 is SGHRS and CDR2 YFSETQ. The CDR3 is 16 residues long. Trimming took 0 bases from V and 3 from J; bases not matched to a gene: 7. Study outcomes and limitations: The authors proposed limited new T cell recruitment per seasonal influenza vaccination.

The source material was PBMCs from blood, sampled less than 30 months after vaccination. The TCR originated in a man aged 50 to 69 who received an inactivated influenza vaccine. The chain employs TRBV5-1 and TRBJ2-5; 8 bases fit TRBD2. The CDR3 loop is CASSLGAATSEETQYF. DNA of the CDR3: TGCGCCAGCAGCTTGGGGGCCGCGACTAGCGAAGAGACCCAGTACTTC.